The source of this TCR beta chain is a study of shared T cell receptors in the human thymus. TCRdb's table, derived via immunoSEQ multiplex PCR, lists solely in-frame clones and lacks some. This sample has 650,000 to 950,000 clones; approximately 85% occur once, and the top ten carry approximately 0.01%. Per germline, CDR1 MNHEY and CDR2 SVGAGI. The CDR3 is 13 residues long. V gave up 4 bases and J gave up 7 bases, with 14 bases separating them. This same sample was also taken into another study, of human thymus T cells. Turning to that study: Finnish infants who were healthy and having corrective surgery for congenital heart defects made up the donors. Thymus specimens were resections from corrective heart surgery. Unrelated individuals reportedly shared highly overlapping thymic TCR repertoires.

This TCR was recovered from a girl less than two years old with a congenital heart defect. Sequencing used thymocytes. The V and J genes are TRBV6-5 and TRBJ2-7, with D possibly matching TRBD1 (5 bases). DNA of the CDR3: TGTGCCAGCAGTTCTGGCAGGGTGAGGGAGCAGTACTTC. Amino acid sequence: CASSSGRVREQYF.